Listed here is a single T cell receptor beta chain. V shed 6 bases and J 7 bases; nucleotides not matched to a gene: 12. This CDR3 region has 15 residues. The germline V gene encodes CDR1 WSHSY and CDR2 SAAADI. The assay was immunoSEQ multiplex PCR, and TCRdb's table has in-frame clones only and misses some. Here the sample spans more than 250,000 clones, around 84% being singletons. These data originate in a study of blood T cell repertoires in COVID-19. The source of this sequence is a man between 40 and 49 years old who had been exposed to COVID-19. Specimen: PBMCs or T cells enriched from blood (not recorded which). J is TRBJ2-1 and V is TRBV10-2, with 7 bases aligning to TRBD1. CDR3 nucleotides: TGCGCCAGCAGCACAGGGGTTATCGGCCTTAATGAGCAGTTCTTC. It specifies CASSTGVIGLNEQFF.